This entry lists 14 T cell receptor beta chains sequenced from one sample in a study of cytomegalovirus exposure and HLA in healthy donors. The study ran its PCR with 60 Vbeta and 13 Jbeta primers. Produced via immunoSEQ multiplex PCR; TCRdb's table is partial and in-frame only. Of 100,000 to 130,000 clones listed, around 76% are singletons. Sequencing was carried out using PBMCs. Receptor source: a man aged 25 to 45 in good health and CMV-seropositive.

The chain joins TRBV6-1 to TRBJ1-5, with D perhaps matching TRBD1 (6 bases). This CDR3 region has 15 residues. The ends were cut back, 3 bases at V and 9 bases at J, with 18 bases in the middle. Looked up from germline, CDR1 is MNHNS and CDR2 is SASEGT. The CDR3 DNA is TGTGCCAGCAGTGAGGGACACCGGCTACTAGTGCCCCAGCATTTT. Amino acids: CASSEGHRLLVPQHF.

The J gene is TRBJ2-1, the V gene TRBV9; TRBD1 agrees at 7 bases. The CDR3 has 15 residues. V dropped 4 bases and J dropped 8; count of bases not matched to a gene: 12. CDR1 is SGDLS and CDR2 is YYNGEE in the germline V gene. The CDR3: CASSLMTGTYYEQFF. DNA of the CDR3: TGTGCCAGCAGCCTAATGACAGGGACGTACTATGAGCAGTTCTTC.

The chain employs TRBV27 and TRBJ1-6; 8 positions match TRBD1. V lost 10 bases, J lost 9 bases, and 8 bases stayed unmatched. Germline V gives CDR1 MNHEY, CDR2 SMNVEV (reference sequence). The CDR3 consists of 13 residues. Here the CDR3 reads CAISDREISPLHF. The CDR3 DNA is TGTGCCATCTCGGACAGGGAAATTTCACCCCTCCACTTT.

The chain carries TRBV7-3 and TRBJ1-1; D remains unclear. CDR3 size: 13 residues. Germline loops: CDR1 SGHTA, CDR2 FQGTGA. V lost 5 bases, J lost 1 base, and 8 bases lay in between. The CDR3 nucleotides read TGTGCCAGCAGCGATTACAAGAACACTGAAGCTTTCTTT. It codes for CASSDYKNTEAFF.

The chain joins TRBV5-1 to TRBJ2-7; 8 bases map to TRBD1. CDR3 length: 13 residues. After removal of 2 bases from V and 7 bases from J, the junction contained 5 bases not matched to a gene. Germline CDR1 is SGHRS and CDR2 is YFSETQ. Here the CDR3 DNA reads TGCGCCAGCAGCTTCCAGGGGGCTGGGGAGCAGTACTTC. It yields the protein CASSFQGAGEQYF.

This clone has just one count. The chain is built from TRBV29-1 and TRBJ1-2, with TRBD1 matching over 9 bases. J was trimmed by 3 bases and V by 7 bases; bases with no gene match: 6. CDR3 length: 13 residues. Germline values: CDR1 SQVTM, CDR2 ANQGSEA. The CDR3 DNA reads as TGCAGCGACGGACAGGGGTTGGACTATGGCTACACCTTC. It yields the protein CSDGQGLDYGYTF.

The V and J genes are TRBV18 and TRBJ2-7; weak D call: TRBD1 (5 bases). CDR3 size: 14 residues. V lost 2 bases and J 4 bases, leaving 12 bases between the germline ends. Germline lookup yields CDR1 KGHSH and CDR2 LQKENI. CDR3 residues: CASSPRGRVYEQYF. Here the CDR3 DNA reads TGTGCCAGCTCACCAAGGGGCAGGGTATACGAGCAGTACTTC.

A single count supports this clone. This chain connects TRBV4-1 to TRBJ2-5; 10 bases agree with TRBD1. Losses at the gene ends were 4 bases for V and 5 bases for J; bases not matched to a gene: 4. The CDR3 totals 14 residues. CDR1 MGHRA and CDR2 YSYEKL come from the germline V gene. CDR3 region: CASSRGQGFETQYF. In nucleotides, the CDR3 is TGCGCCAGCAGCCGGGGACAGGGGTTTGAGACCCAGTACTTC.

The rearrangement links TRBV6-6 to TRBJ1-2; D is unclear. The CDR3 loop spans 15 amino acids. V lost 7 bases and J 4 bases, leaving 19 bases between the germline ends. Germline V CDR1 and CDR2: MNHNY, SVGAGI (reference sequence). The CDR3 sequence: CASKTSSGVSYGYTF. CDR3 in DNA: TGTGCCAGCAAAACTTCCAGCGGGGTCAGCTATGGCTACACCTTC.

The chain is built from TRBV6-1 and TRBJ2-6, with no clear D. Germline assignment: CDR1 MNHNS and CDR2 SASEGT. Deletions cut 3 bases from V and 4 bases from J, with 10 bases between. CDR3 size: 15 residues. DNA of the CDR3: TGTGCCAGCAGTGAGAGAGGCTACGGGGCCAACGTCCTGACTTTC. The encoded protein is CASSERGYGANVLTF.

This clone was seen a handful of times. The gene calls are TRBV11-2 and TRBJ2-5, with no clear D. CDR1 is SGHAT and CDR2 is FQNNGV in the germline V gene. Trimming removed 7 bases from V and 9 bases from J, with 15 bases in between. CDR3 size: 12 residues. The CDR3 sequence is CASNGAAPSQYF. For the CDR3, the DNA is TGTGCCAGCAACGGTGCGGCCCCCTCCCAGTACTTC.

A word on this clone: Its ends do not fully match the called genes, so a read error is possible. The chain recombines TRBV5-4 with TRBJ2-6; maybe TRBD2 (6 bases). Germline loops: CDR1 SGHNT, CDR2 YYREEE (reference sequence). The CDR3 totals 19 residues. In DNA form, the CDR3 reads TGTGCCAGCAGCTTGGAGGGGCTAGCGCTAAACTCTGGGGCCAACGGCCTGACTTTC. Translation gives CASSLEGLALNSGANGLTF.

The V gene is TRBV27, the J gene TRBJ2-7, with D tentatively TRBD1 (5 bases). The CDR3 is 12 amino acids. In germline, CDR1 is MNHEY, CDR2 SMNVEV (reference sequence). Trimming took 9 bases from V and 6 from J, leaving 15 bases between them. As DNA, the CDR3 is TGTGCCAGTAGGGGCCTTGCCCCCGAGCAGTACTTC. Amino acids: CASRGLAPEQYF.

This clone has just a few counts. This chain connects TRBV19 to TRBJ1-1, with D unclear. The CDR3 length is 13 residues. V dropped 4 bases and J dropped 0 bases, with 6 bases sitting between them. Germline CDR1 and CDR2: LNHDA and SQIVND (reference sequence). The CDR3 DNA is TGTGCCAGTAGTAACCAGTTGAACACTGAAGCTTTCTTT. This sequence encodes CASSNQLNTEAFF. The variable domain in full, completed from reference TRBV19 and TRBJ1-1, reads DGGITQSPKYLFRKEGQNVTLSCEQNLNHDAMYWYRQDPGQGLRLIYYSQIVNDFQKGDIAEGYSVSREKKESFPLTVTSAQKNPTAFYLCASSNQLNTEAFFGQGTRLTVV.